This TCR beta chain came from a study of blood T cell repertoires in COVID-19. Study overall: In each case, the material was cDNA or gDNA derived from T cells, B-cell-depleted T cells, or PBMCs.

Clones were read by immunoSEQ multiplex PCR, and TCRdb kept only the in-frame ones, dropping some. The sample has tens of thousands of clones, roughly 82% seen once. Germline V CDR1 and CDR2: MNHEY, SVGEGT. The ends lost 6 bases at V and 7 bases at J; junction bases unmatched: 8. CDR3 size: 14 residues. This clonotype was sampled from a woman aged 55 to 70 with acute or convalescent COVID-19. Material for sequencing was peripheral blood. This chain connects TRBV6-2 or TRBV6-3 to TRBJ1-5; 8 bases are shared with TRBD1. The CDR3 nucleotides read TGTGCCAGCAGCTTCAGGGGGCAGAGGCAGCCCCAGCATTTT. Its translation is CASSFRGQRQPQHF.